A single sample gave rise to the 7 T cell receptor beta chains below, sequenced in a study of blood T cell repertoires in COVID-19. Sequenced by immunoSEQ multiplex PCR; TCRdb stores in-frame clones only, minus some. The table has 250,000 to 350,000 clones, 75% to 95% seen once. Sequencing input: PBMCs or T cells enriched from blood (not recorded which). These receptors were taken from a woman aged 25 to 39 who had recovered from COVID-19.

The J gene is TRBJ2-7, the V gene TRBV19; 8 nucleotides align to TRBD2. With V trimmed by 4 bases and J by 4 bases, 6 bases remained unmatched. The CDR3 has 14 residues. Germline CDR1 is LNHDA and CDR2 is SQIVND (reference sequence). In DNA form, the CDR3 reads TGTGCCAGTAGTAACAGCGGGAGTTCATACGAGCAGTACTTC. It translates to CASSNSGSSYEQYF.

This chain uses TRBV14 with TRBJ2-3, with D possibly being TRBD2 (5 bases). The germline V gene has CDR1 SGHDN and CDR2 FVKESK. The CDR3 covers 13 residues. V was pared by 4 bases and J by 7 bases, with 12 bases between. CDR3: CASSRFDYNTQYF. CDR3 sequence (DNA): TGTGCCAGCAGCCGGTTCGACTACAATACGCAGTATTTT.

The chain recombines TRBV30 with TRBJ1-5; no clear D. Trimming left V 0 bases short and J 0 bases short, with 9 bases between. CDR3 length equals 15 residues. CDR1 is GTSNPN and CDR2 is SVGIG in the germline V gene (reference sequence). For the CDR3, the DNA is TGTGCCTGGAGTGTGAGGGCTCTTAGCAATCAGCCCCAGCATTTT. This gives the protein CAWSVRALSNQPQHF.

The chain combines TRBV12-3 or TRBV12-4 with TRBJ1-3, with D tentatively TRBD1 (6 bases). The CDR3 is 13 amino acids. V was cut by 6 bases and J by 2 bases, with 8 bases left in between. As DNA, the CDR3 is TGTGCCAGCAGGCCAGGGGCTGGAAACACCATATATTTT. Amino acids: CASRPGAGNTIYF.

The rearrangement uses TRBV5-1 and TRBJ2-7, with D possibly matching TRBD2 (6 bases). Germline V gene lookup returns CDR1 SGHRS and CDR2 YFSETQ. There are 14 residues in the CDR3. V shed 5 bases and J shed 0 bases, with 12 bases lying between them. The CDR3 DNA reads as TGCGCCAGCAGAGGAGGGGTTAGCTCCTACGAGCAGTACTTC. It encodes CASRGGVSSYEQYF.

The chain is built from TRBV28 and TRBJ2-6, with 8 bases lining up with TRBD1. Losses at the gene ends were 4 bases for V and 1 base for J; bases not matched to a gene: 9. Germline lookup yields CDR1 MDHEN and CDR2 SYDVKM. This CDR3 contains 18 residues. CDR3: CASSYGQGGSSGANVLTF. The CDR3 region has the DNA TGTGCCAGCAGTTACGGACAGGGAGGATCGTCTGGGGCCAACGTCCTGACTTTC.

The CDR3, as DNA: TGTGCCAGCAGTAGGGACACCGGCCCAGATACGCAGTATTTT. This encodes CASSRDTGPDTQYF. The chain joins TRBV28 to TRBJ2-3; tentatively, D is TRBD1 (6 bases). The CDR3 has 14 amino acids. V was pared by 5 bases and J by 4 bases, with 13 bases between. The germline CDR1 and CDR2 sequences are MDHEN and SYDVKM. Supplemented by reference TRBV28 and TRBJ2-3, the full variable domain reads DVKVTQSSRYLVKRTGEKVFLECVQDMDHENMFWYRQDPGLGLRLIYFSYDVKMKEKGDIPEGYSVSREKKERFSLILESASTNQTSMYLCASSRDTGPDTQYFGPGTRLTVL.